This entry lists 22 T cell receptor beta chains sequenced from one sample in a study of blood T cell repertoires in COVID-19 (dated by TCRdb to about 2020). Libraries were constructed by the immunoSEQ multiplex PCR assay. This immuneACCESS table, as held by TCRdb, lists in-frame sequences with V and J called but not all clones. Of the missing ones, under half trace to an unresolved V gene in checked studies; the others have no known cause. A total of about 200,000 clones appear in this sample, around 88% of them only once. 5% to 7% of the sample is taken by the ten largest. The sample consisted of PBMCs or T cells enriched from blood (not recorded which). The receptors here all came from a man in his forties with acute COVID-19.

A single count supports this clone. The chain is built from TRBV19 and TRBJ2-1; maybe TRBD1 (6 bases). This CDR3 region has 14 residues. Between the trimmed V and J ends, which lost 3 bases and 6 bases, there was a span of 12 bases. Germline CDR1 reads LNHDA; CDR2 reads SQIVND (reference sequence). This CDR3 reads CASSIWDKTNEQFF. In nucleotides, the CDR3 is TGTGCCAGTAGTATTTGGGACAAAACCAATGAGCAGTTCTTC.

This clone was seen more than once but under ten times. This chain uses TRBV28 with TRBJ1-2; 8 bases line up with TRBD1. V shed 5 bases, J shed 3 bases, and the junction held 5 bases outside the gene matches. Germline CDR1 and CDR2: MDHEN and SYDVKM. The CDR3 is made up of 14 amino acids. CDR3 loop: CASSQGQGHYGYTF. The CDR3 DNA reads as TGTGCCAGCAGTCAAGGACAGGGCCACTATGGCTACACCTTC.

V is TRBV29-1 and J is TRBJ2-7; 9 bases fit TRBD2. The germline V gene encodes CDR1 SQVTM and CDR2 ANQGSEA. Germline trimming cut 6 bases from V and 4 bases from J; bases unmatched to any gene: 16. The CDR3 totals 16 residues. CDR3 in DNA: TGCAGCGTGCTTGGATTTGGTAGCGGGAGTGTGTACGAGCAGTACTTC. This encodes CSVLGFGSGSVYEQYF.

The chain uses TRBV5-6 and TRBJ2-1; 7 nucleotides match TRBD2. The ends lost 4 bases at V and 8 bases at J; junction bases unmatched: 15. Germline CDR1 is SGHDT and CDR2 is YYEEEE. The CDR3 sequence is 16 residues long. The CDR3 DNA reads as TGTGCCAGCAGCCCGGTTGCGGGCGGGAGCTGGCATGAGCAGTTCTTC. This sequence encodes CASSPVAGGSWHEQFF.

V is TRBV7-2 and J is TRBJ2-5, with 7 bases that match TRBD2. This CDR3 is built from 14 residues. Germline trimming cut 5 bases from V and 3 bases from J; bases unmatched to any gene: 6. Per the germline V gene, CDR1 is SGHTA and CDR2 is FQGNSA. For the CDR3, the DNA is TGTGCCAGCAGCCCAGCTCTAGCGGAAGAGACCCAGTACTTC. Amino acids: CASSPALAEETQYF.

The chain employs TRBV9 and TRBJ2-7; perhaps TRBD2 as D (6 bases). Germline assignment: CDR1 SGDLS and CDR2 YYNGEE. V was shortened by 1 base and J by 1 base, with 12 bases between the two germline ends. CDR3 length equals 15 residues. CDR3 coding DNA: TGTGCCAGCAGCGTATACGGAGGGGAGTCCTACGAGCAGTACTTC. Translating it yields CASSVYGGESYEQYF.

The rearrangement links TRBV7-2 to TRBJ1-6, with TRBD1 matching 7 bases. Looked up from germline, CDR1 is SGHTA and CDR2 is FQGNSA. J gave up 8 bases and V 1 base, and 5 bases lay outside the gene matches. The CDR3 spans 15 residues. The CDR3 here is CASSLVGRGYSPLHF. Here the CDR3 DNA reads TGTGCCAGCAGCTTAGTAGGCAGGGGGTATTCACCCCTCCACTTT.

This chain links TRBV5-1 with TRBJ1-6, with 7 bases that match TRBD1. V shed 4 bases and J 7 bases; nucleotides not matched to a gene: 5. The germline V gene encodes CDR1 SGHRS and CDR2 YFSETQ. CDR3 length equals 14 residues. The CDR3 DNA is TGCGCCAGCAGCACGACAGGGTCGAATTCACCCCTCCACTTT. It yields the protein CASSTTGSNSPLHF.

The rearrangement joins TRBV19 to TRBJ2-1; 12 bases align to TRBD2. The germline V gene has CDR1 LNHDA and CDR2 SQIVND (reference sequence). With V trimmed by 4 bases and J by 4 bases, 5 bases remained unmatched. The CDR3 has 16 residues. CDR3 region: CASSRGGLAGYNEQFF. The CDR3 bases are TGTGCCAGTAGTAGGGGTGGACTAGCGGGGTACAATGAGCAGTTCTTC.

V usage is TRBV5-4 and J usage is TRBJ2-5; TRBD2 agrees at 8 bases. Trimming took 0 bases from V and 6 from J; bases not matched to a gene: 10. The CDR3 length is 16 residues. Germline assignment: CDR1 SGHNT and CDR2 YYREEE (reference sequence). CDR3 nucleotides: TGTGCCAGCAGCTTGGAAGCGGGAGTTGGCGTGAAGACCCAGTACTTC. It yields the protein CASSLEAGVGVKTQYF. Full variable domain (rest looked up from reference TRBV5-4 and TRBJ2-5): ETGVTQSPTHLIKTRGQQVTLRCSSQSGHNTVSWYQQALGQGPQFIFQYYREEENGRGNFPPRFSGLQFPNYSSELNVNALELDDSALYLCASSLEAGVGVKTQYFGPGTRLLVL.

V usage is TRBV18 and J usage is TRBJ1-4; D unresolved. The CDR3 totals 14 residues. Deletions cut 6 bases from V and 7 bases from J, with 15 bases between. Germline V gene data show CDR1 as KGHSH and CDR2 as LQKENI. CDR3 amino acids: CASSPYSAAEKLFF. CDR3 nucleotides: TGTGCCAGCTCCCCCTATTCTGCCGCTGAAAAACTGTTTTTT.

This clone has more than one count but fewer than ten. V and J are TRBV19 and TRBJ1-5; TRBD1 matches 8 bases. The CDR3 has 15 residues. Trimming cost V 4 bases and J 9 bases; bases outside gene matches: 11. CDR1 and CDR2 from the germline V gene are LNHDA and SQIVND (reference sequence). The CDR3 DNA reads TGTGCCAGTAGTAAGGGGGACAGGTCCGCCGTGCCCCAGCATTTT. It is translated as CASSKGDRSAVPQHF.

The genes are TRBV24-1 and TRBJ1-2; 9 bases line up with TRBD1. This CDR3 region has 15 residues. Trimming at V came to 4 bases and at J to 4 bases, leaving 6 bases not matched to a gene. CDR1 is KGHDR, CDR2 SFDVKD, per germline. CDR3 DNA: TGTGCCACCAGTGAAGCGGGACAGGGTAGCTATGGCTACACCTTC. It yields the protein CATSEAGQGSYGYTF.

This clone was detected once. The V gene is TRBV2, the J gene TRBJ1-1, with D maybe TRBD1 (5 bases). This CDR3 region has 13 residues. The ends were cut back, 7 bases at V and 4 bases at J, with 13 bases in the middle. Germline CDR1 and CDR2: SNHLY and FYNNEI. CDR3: CASKKGAGTEAFF. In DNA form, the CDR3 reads TGTGCCAGCAAAAAAGGGGCCGGCACTGAAGCTTTCTTT.

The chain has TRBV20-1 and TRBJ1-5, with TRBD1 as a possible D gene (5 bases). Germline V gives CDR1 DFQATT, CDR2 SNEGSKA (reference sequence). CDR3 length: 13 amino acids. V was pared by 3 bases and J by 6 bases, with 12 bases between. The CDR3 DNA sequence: TGCAGTGCTAGTCGGGGGGTTACTCAGCCCCAGCATTTT. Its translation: CSASRGVTQPQHF.

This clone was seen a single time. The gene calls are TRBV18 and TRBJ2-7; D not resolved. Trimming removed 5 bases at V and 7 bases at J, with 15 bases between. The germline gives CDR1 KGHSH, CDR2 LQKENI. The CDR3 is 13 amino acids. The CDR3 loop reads CASSERPLEEQYF. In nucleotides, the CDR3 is TGTGCCAGCTCAGAGCGCCCATTGGAAGAGCAGTACTTC.

CDR3 nucleotides: TGTGCCAGTAGCGCGGAGGCTGAAGCTTTCTTT. Its translation: CASSAEAEAFF. V usage is TRBV19 and J usage is TRBJ1-1; D is unclear. Between the trimmed V and J ends, which lost 6 bases and 6 bases, there was a span of 8 bases. Germline V CDR1 and CDR2: LNHDA, SQIVND (reference sequence). The CDR3 totals 11 residues.

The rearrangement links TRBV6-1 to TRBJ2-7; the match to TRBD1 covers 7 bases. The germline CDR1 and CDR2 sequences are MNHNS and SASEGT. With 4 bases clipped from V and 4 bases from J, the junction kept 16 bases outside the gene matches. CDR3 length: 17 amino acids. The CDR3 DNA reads TGTGCCAGCAGTGCTTCCGTGGTAGGGACAGCGAGTTACGAGCAGTACTTC. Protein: CASSASVVGTASYEQYF.

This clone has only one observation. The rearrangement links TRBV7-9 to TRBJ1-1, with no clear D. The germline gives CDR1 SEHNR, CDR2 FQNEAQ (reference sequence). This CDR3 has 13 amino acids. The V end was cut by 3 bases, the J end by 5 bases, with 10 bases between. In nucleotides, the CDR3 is TGTGCCAGCAGCTTGGCCGAAAATACTGAAGCTTTCTTT. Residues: CASSLAENTEAFF. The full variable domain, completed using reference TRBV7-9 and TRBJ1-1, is DTGVSQNPRHKITKRGQNVTFRCDPISEHNRLYWYRQTLGQGPEFLTYFQNEAQLEKSRLLSDRFSAERPKGSFSTLEIQRTEQGDSAMYLCASSLAENTEAFFGQGTRLTVV.

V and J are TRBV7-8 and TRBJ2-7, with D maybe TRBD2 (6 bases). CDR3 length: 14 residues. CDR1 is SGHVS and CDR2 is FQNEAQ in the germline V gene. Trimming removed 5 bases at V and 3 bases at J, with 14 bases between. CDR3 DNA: TGTGCCAGCAGCCCGACCGGGACTGGCTACGAGCAGTACTTC. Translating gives CASSPTGTGYEQYF.

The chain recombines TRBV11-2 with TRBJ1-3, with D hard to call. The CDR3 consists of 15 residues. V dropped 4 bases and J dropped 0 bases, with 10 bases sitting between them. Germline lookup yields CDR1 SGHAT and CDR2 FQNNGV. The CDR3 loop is CASSSVEYSGNTIYF. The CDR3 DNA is TGTGCCAGCAGCTCCGTGGAGTACTCTGGAAACACCATATATTTT.

The CDR3 DNA reads as TGTGCCAATGGACAGACACCCAGCGGGACCCAGTACTTC. Amino acids: CANGQTPSGTQYF. The V call is TRBV2, the J call TRBJ2-5; possibly TRBD1 for D (6 bases). Trimming stripped 10 bases from V and 7 bases from J, with 19 bases between. Germline V gene data show CDR1 as SNHLY and CDR2 as FYNNEI. There are 13 residues in the CDR3.